A single T cell receptor beta chain is shown here with its context. As yet, its antigen is unknown. Metastatic or locally advanced urothelial carcinoma was present in the patients. The repertoire was sequenced with immunoSEQ multiplex PCR; TCRdb's copy has only in-frame clones and lacks some. The sample has some 32,000 clones; around 83% are singletons. The record originates from a study of PD-L1 blockade in urothelial cancer. Overall study context: Twenty-five of 29 patients were males with bladder-origin urothelial cancer. Overall study findings and caveats: Patients with durable benefit had greater blood expansion of tumor-associated TCR clones 3 weeks into treatment.

Sequences were derived from PBMCs, sampled around atezolizumab (anti-PD-L1) treatment. This sequence was found in a man between 60 and 70 years old with urothelial cancer.

The CDR3, as DNA: TGCGCCAGCAGCCCCAGGGGAAATGAGGGCACAGATACGCAGTATTTT. This gives the protein CASSPRGNEGTDTQYF. V is TRBV10-2 and J is TRBJ2-3; tentative D call: TRBD1 (6 bases). V shed 6 bases and J shed 1 base, with 17 bases lying between them. Germline V gene lookup returns CDR1 WSHSY and CDR2 SAAADI. The CDR3 is 16 residues long.